This T cell receptor (beta chain) comes out of a study of early T cells in non-severe SARS-CoV-2 infection. Turning to the study itself: Chains were unpaired, as sequencing was done on bulk RNA from unsorted whole blood. The study, taken as a whole, reports: VDJdb-based annotation leaned toward anti-spike CD8 responses and missed private and CD4 specificities.

This clonotype showed up just a few times. Antigen unknown. Attached unique molecular identifiers marked individual cDNA molecules. TCRdb re-called the 5' RACE reads with MiXCR, one entry per CDR3 protein. Of approximately 65,000 distinct CDR3 sequences in the sample, 12% were seen once. Trimming took 2 bases from V and 0 from J; bases not matched to a gene: 4. The germline V gene encodes CDR1 SGHTA and CDR2 FQGNSA. The CDR3 sequence is 16 residues long. Sequencing was carried out using whole blood. The rearrangement links TRBV7-2 to TRBJ2-3; 8 bases fit TRBD2. The clonotype comes from an adult who was a healthcare worker with PCR-confirmed SARS-CoV-2 infection or an uninfected control (not recorded which). CDR3 sequence reads: CASSLPGLASTDTQYF. The CDR3 DNA follows: TGTGCCAGCAGCTTACCCGGACTAGCTAGCACAGATACGCAGTATTTT.